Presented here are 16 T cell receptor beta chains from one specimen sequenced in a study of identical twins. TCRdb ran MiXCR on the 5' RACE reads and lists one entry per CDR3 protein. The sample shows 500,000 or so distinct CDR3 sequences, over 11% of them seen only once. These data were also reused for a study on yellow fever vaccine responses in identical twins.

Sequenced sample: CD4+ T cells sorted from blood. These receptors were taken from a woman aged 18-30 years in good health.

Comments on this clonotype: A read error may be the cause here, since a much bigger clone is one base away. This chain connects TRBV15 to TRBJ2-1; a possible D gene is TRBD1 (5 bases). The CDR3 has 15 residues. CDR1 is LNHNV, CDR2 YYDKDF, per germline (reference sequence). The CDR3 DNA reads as TGTGCCACCAGCAGAGATCCCGGAAGGGGAAATGAGCGGTTCTTC. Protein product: CATSRDPGRGNERFF.

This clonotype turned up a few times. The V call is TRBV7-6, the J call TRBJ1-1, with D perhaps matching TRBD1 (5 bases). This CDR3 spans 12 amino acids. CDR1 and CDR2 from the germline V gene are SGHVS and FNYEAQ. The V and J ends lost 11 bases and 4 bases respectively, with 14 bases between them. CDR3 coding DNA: TGTGCCGCCGGGGGTGGGGGCACTGAAGCTTTCTTT. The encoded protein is CAAGGGGTEAFF.

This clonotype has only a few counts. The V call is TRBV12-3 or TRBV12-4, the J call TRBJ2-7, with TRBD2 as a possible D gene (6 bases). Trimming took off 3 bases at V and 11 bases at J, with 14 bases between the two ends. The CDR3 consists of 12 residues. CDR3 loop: CASSFERRGEYF. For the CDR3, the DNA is TGTGCCAGCAGTTTCGAACGACGCGGGGAGTACTTC.

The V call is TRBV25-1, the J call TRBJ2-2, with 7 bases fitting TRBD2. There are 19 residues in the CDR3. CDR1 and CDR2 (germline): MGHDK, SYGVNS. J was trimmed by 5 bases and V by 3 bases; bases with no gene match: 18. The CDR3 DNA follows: TGTGCCAGCAGTGACAGCGGGCCGGGACTATCCGGGGGTACCGGGGAGCTGTTTTTT. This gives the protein CASSDSGPGLSGGTGELFF. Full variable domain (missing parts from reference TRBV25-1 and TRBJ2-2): EADIYQTPRYLVIGTGKKITLECSQTMGHDKMYWYQQDPGMELHLIHYSYGVNSTEKGDLSSESTVSRIRTEHFPLTLESARPSHTSQYLCASSDSGPGLSGGTGELFFGEGSRLTVL.

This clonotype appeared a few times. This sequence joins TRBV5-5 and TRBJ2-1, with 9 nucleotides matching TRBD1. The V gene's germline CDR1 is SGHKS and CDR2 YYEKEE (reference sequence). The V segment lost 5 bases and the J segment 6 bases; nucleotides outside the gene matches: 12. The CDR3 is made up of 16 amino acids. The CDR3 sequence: CASSLAQPGQGNEQFF. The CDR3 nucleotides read TGTGCCAGCAGTCTGGCCCAGCCGGGACAGGGCAATGAGCAGTTCTTC.

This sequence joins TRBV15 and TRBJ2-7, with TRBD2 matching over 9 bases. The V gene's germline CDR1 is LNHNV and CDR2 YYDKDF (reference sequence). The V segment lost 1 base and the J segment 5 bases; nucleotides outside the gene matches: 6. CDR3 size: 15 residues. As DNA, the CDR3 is TGTGCCACCAGCAGAGGTAGCGGGAGCAACGACGAGCAGTACTTC. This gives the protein CATSRGSGSNDEQYF.

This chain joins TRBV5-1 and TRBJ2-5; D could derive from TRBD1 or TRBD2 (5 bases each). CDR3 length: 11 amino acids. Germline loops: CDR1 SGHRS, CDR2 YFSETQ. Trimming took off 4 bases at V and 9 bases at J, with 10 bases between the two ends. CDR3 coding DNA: TGCGCCAGCAGCCAGGGACCTGCCCAGTACTTC. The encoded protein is CASSQGPAQYF.

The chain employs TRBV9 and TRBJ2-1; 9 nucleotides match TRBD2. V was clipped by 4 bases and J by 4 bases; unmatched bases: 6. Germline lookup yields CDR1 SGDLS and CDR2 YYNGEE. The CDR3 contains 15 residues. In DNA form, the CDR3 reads TGTGCCAGCAGCTACAGCGGGGGGTCTTACAATGAGCAGTTCTTC. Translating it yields CASSYSGGSYNEQFF.

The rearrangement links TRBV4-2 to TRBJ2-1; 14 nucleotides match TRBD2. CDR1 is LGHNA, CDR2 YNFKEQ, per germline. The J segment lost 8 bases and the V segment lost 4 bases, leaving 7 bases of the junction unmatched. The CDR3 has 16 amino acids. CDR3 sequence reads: CASSLPGLAGGHEQFF. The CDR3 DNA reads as TGTGCCAGCAGCCTGCCTGGACTAGCGGGGGGTCATGAGCAGTTCTTC.

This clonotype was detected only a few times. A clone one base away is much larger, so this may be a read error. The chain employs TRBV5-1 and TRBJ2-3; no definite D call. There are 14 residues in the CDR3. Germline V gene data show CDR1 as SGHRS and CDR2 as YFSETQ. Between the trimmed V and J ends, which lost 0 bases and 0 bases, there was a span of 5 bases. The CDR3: CASSLAVSTDTQYF. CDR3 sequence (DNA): TGCGCCAGCAGCTTGGCGGTGAGCACAGATACGCAGTATTTT.

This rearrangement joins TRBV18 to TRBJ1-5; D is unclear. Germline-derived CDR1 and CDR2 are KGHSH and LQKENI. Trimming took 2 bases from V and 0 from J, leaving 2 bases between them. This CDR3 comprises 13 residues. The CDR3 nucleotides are TGTGCCAGCTCACCAACTAGCAATCAGCCCCAGCATTTT. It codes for CASSPTSNQPQHF.

The CDR3 sequence: CASSAYRATRYNEQFF. The CDR3 coding sequence is TGTGCCAGCAGCGCATACAGGGCTACGAGATACAATGAGCAGTTCTTC. The V and J genes are TRBV7-9 and TRBJ2-1, with a possible D match to TRBD1 (6 bases). Trimming stripped 5 bases from V and 4 bases from J, with 18 bases between. CDR1 is SEHNR, CDR2 FQNEAQ, per germline (reference sequence). CDR3 length: 16 amino acids.

The CDR3, as DNA: TGTGCCAGCAGCTTAGGTTCTGTGGCAGAAAAGACCTACGAGCAGTACTTC. Amino acids: CASSLGSVAEKTYEQYF. The chain employs TRBV7-9 and TRBJ2-7; D not resolved. V was pared by 1 base and J by 2 bases, with 18 bases between. CDR3 length: 17 residues. Germline V gives CDR1 SEHNR, CDR2 FQNEAQ (reference sequence). The full variable domain, rest sourced from reference TRBV7-9 and TRBJ2-7, is DTGVSQNPRHKITKRGQNVTFRCDPISEHNRLYWYRQTLGQGPEFLTYFQNEAQLEKSRLLSDRFSAERPKGSFSTLEIQRTEQGDSAMYLCASSLGSVAEKTYEQYFGPGTRLTVT.

The CDR3 region is CATSRGASGKGPPYLAYNEQFF. The CDR3 nucleotides are TGTGCCACCAGCAGAGGGGCTAGCGGGAAAGGACCTCCCTATCTCGCTTACAATGAGCAGTTCTTC. The V and J genes are TRBV15 and TRBJ2-1; TRBD2 agrees at 9 bases. The V gene end was trimmed by 1 base and the J gene end by 4 bases; junction bases not matched to a gene: 23. CDR3 length: 22 amino acids. The germline V gene encodes CDR1 LNHNV and CDR2 YYDKDF (reference sequence).

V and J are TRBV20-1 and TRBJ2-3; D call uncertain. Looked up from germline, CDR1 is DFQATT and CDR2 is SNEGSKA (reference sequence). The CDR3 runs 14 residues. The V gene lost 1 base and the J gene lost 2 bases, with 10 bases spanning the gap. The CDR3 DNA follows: TGCAGTGCTAGAGGGAAGCGAAACACAGATACGCAGTATTTT. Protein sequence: CSARGKRNTDTQYF.

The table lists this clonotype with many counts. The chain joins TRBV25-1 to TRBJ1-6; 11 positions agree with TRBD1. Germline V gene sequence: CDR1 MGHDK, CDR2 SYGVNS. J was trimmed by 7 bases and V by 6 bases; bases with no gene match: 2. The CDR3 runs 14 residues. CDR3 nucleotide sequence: TGTGCCAGCAGCGGGACAGGGGGAAATTCACCCCTCCACTTT. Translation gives CASSGTGGNSPLHF.